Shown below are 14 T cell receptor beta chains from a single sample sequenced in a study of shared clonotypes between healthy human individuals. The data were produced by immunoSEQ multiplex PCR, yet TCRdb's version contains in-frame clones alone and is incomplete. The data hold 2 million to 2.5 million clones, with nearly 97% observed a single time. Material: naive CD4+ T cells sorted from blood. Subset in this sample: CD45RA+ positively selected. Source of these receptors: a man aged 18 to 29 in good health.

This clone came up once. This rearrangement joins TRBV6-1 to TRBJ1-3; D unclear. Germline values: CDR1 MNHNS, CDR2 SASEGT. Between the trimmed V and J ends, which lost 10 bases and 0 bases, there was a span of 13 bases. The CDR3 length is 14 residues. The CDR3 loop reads CATYRGDSGNTIYF. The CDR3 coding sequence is TGTGCCACCTACAGAGGAGACTCTGGAAACACCATATATTTT.

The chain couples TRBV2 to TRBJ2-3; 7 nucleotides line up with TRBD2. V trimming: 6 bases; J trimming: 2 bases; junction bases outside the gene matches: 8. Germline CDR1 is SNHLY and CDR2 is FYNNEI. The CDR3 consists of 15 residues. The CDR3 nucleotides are TGTGCCAGCAGATGGAGCGGGGCCCCCACAGATACGCAGTATTTT. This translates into CASRWSGAPTDTQYF.

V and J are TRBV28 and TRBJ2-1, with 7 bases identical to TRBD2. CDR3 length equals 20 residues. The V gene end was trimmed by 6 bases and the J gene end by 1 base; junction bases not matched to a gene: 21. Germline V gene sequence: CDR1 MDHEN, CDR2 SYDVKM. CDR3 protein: CASSLQQTSPSPMSYNEQFF. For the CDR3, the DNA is TGTGCCAGCAGCCTCCAACAGACTAGCCCTAGCCCTATGTCCTACAATGAGCAGTTCTTC.

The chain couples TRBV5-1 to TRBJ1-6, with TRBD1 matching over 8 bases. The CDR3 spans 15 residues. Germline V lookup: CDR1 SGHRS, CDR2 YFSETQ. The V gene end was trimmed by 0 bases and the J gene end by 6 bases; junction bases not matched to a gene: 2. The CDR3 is CASSLGQGINSPLHF. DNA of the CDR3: TGCGCCAGCAGCTTGGGACAGGGGATTAATTCACCCCTCCACTTT.

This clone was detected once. The CDR3 region has the DNA TGTGCCAGCCGTCTTCAGACGAACACTGAAGCTTTCTTT. Protein: CASRLQTNTEAFF. The gene calls are TRBV2 and TRBJ1-1; D unclear. The germline CDR1 and CDR2 sequences are SNHLY and FYNNEI. The CDR3 length is 13 residues. With 8 bases removed from V and 1 base from J, the gap between germline ends came to 11 bases.

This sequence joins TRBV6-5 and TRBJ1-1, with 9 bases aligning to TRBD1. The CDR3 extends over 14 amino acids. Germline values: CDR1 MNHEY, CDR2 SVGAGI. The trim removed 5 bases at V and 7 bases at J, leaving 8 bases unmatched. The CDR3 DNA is TGTGCCAGCAGTCAAAACAGGGGGCGCGATGAAGCTTTCTTT. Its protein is CASSQNRGRDEAFF.

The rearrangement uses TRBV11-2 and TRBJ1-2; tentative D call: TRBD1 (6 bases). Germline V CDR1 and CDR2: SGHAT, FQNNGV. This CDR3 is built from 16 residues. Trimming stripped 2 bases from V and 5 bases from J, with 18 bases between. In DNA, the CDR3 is TGTGCCAGCAGCTTACAGGGGACCCTCCTACCTTATGGCTACACCTTC. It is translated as CASSLQGTLLPYGYTF.

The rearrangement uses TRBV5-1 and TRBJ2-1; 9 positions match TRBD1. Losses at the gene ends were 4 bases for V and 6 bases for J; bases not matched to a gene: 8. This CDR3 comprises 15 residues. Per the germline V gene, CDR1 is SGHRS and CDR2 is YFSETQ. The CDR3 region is CASSREGQGANEQFF. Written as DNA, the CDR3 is TGCGCCAGCAGCCGAGAGGGACAGGGCGCCAATGAGCAGTTCTTC. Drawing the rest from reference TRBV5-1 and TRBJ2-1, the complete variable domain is KAGVTQTPRYLIKTRGQQVTLSCSPISGHRSVSWYQQTPGQGLQFLFEYFSETQRNKGNFPGRFSGRQFSNSRSEMNVSTLELGDSALYLCASSREGQGANEQFFGPGTRLTVL.

The CDR3 DNA reads TGTGCCAGCAGTCCACAGGGGCTGGGCACAGATACGCAGTATTTT. Encoded protein: CASSPQGLGTDTQYF. The gene calls are TRBV6-1 and TRBJ2-3; TRBD1 aligns across 7 bases. The CDR3 is 15 amino acids. Germline V gives CDR1 MNHNS, CDR2 SASEGT. J lost 1 base, V lost 5 bases, and 6 bases had no gene match.

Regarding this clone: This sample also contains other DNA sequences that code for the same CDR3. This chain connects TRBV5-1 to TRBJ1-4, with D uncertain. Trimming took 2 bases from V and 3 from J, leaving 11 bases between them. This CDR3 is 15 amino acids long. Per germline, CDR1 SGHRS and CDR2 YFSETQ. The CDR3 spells CASSLEGAPNEKLFF. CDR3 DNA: TGCGCCAGCAGCTTAGAGGGCGCACCTAATGAAAAACTGTTTTTT.

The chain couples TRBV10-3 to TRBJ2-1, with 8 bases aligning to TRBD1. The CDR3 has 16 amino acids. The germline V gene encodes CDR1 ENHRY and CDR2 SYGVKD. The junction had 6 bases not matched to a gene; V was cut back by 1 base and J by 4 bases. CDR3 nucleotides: TGTGCCATCAGTGAGTATACGGGACAGGTGTACAATGAGCAGTTCTTC. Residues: CAISEYTGQVYNEQFF.

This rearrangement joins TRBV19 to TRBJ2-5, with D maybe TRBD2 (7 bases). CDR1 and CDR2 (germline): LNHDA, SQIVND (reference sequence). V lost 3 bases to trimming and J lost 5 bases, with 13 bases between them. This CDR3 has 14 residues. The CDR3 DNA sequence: TGTGCCAGTAGTATCCCAGGGAGGGGGGAGACCCAGTACTTC. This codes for CASSIPGRGETQYF.

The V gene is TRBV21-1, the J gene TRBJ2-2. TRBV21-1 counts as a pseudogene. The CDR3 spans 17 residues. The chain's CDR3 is CASSKGPWEPNTGELFF. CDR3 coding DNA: TGTGCCAGCAGCAAGGGGCCTTGGGAGCCGAACACCGGGGAGCTGTTTTTT.

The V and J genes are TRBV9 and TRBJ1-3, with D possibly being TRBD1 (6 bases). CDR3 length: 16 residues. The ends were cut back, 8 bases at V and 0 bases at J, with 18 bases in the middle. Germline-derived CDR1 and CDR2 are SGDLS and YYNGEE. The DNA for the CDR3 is TGTGCCAGTTCCTCCGGGACATCTTACTCTGGAAACACCATATATTTT. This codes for CASSSGTSYSGNTIYF.